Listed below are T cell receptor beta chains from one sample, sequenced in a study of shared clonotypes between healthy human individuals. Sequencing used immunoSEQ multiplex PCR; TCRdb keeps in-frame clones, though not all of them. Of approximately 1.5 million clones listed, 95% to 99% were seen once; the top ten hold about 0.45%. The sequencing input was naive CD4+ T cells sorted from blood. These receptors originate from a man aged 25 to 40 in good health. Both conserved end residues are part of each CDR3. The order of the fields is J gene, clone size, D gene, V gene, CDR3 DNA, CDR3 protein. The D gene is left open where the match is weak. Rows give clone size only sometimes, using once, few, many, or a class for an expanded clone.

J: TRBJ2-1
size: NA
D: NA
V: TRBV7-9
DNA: TGTGCCAGCAGTAGCCTCAGCGGTAGTTACAATGAGCAGTTCTTC
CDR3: CASSSLSGSYNEQFF

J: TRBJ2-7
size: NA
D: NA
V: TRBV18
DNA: TGTGCCAGCTCACCAGAGACGGTGACCGAGCAGTACTTC
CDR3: CASSPETVTEQYF

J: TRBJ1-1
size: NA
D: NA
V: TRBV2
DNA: TGTGCCAGCAGATTCTTGACACAGAACACTGAAGCTTTCTTT
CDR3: CASRFLTQNTEAFF

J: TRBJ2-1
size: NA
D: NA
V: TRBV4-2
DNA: TGTGCCAGCAGCCAAGATCGCGCGGGTCGGGGCTACAATGAGCAGTTCTTC
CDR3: CASSQDRAGRGYNEQFF

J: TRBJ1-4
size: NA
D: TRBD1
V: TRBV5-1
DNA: TGCGCCAGCACCACCGGGACAGGGGTTGAAAAACTGTTTTTT
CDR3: CASTTGTGVEKLFF

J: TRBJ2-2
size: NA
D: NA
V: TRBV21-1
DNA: TGTGCCAGCAGCAACGGAGGGGCCGGGGAGCTGTTTTTT
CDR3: CASSNGGAGELFF

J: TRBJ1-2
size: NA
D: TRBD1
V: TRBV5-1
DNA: TGCGCCAGCAGCTACTACGGACAGGGAAACTATGGCTACACCTTC
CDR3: CASSYYGQGNYGYTF

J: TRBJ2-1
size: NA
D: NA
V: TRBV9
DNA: TGTGCCAGCAGCGTAGCTTGGGAACCCTACAATGAGCAGTTCTTC
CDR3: CASSVAWEPYNEQFF

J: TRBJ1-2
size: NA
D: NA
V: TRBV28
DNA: TGTGCCAGCAGTCCCCCGTGGGGCCAAAACTATGGCTACACCTTC
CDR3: CASSPPWGQNYGYTF

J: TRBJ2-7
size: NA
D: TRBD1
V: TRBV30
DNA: TGTGCCTGGAGTCCACCGGCAGGGGGTCTTCGGGAGCAGTACTTC
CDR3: CAWSPPAGGLREQYF

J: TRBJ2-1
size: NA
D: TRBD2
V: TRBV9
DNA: TGTGCCAGCAGCGTGGGACTAGGGAGCTCCTACAATGAGCAGTTCTTC
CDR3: CASSVGLGSSYNEQFF

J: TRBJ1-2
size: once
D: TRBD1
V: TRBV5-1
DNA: TGCGCCAGCAGCCCCCGACAGGGTGACTATGGCTACACCTTC
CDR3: CASSPRQGDYGYTF

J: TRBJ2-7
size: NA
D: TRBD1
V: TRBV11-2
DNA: TGTGCCAGCAGCTCTATAGGGACAGGGAGCTCCTACGAGCAGTACTTC
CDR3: CASSSIGTGSSYEQYF

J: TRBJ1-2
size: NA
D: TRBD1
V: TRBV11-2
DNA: TGTGCCAGCAGCTTAAGGGACAGTTATGGCTACACCTTC
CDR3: CASSLRDSYGYTF

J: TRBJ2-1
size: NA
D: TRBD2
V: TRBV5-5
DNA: TGTGCCAGCAGCGAGGGACTAGCGGGATTATATGAGCAGTTCTTC
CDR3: CASSEGLAGLYEQFF

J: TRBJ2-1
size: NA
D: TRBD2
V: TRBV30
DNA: TGTGCCTGGAGTCTCCTTTTAAGACTAGCGGGAAGCTCCTACAATGAGCAGTTCTTC
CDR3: CAWSLLLRLAGSSYNEQFF

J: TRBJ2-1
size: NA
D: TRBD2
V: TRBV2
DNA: TGTGCCAGCAGTCCTTATCGACTAGCGCGAGGCCGCAATGAGCAGTTCTTC
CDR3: CASSPYRLARGRNEQFF

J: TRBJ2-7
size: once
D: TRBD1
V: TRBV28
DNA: TGTGCCAGCAGTCAGGGGGTTCCTTCGTACGAGCAGTACTTC
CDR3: CASSQGVPSYEQYF

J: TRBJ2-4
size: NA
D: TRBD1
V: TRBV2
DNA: TGTGCCAGCAGGGACAGGGAAAACATTCAGTACTTC
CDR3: CASRDRENIQYF

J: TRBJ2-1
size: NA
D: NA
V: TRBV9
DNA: TGTGCCAGCAGCGTACACGGGTCTGCCGAGCAGTTCTTC
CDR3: CASSVHGSAEQFF

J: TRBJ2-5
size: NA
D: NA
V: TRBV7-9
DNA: TGTGCCAGCAGCTTAGGTTCAAACCCGACCCAGTACTTC
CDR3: CASSLGSNPTQYF

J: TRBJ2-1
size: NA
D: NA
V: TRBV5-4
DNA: TGTGCCAGCAGCTTGGGGCCTAATGAGCAGTTCTTC
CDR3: CASSLGPNEQFF

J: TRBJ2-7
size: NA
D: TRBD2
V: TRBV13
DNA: TGTGCCAGCAGCTACGGGACTAGCAATAGCTACGAGCAGTACTTC
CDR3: CASSYGTSNSYEQYF

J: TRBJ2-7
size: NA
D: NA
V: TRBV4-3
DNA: TGCGCCAGCAGCCAAGATTGGGCGGGATATTACGAGCAGTACTTC
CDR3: CASSQDWAGYYEQYF

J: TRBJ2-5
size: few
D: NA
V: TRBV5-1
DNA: TGCGCCAGCAGCTTGGTCCGGAGGGCGAGGGAGACCCAGTACTTC
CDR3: CASSLVRRARETQYF

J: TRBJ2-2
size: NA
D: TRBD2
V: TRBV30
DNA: TGTGCCTGGCGGGGCGGACTAGCGGGAGCGGCCGGGGAGCTGTTTTTT
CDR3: CAWRGGLAGAAGELFF

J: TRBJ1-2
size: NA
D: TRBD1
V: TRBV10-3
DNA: TGTGCCATGAATGGGAGACAGGGTATGGACTATGGCTACACCTTC
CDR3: CAMNGRQGMDYGYTF

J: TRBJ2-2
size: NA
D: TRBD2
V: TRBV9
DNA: TGTGCCAGCAGCGCGATAAACGGACTAGCGGGAGGCGGGGAGCTGTTTTTT
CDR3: CASSAINGLAGGGELFF

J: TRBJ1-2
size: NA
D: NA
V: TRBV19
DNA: TGTGCCAGTAGTACCCAACCGGGGGGGGCGCGCCGGAATGGCTACACCTTC
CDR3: CASSTQPGGARRNGYTF

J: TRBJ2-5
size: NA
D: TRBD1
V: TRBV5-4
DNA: TGTGCCAGCAGCTTGGCAGGAAACAATTGGGACAGCTCGGGGGAGACCCAGTACTTC
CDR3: CASSLAGNNWDSSGETQYF

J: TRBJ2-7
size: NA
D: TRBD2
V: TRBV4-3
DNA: TGCGCCAGCAGCCGAGAGACTAGCGGGACCTACGAGCAGTACTTC
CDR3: CASSRETSGTYEQYF

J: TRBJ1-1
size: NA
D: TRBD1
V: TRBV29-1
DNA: TGCAGCGTCCCGGGACAGGGTTTAATGAACACTGAAGCTTTCTTT
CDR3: CSVPGQGLMNTEAFF

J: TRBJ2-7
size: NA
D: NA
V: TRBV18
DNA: TGTGCCAGCTCCCCCTCGGGGGGCCTCGAGCAGTACTTC
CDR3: CASSPSGGLEQYF

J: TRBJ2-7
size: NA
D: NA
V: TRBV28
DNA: TGTGCCAGCAGTTTGAGGCACGCCTACGAGCAGTACTTC
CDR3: CASSLRHAYEQYF

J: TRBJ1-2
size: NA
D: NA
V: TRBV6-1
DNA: TGTGCCAGCGAGGGACCCCGGCCAAACTATGGCTACACCTTC
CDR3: CASEGPRPNYGYTF

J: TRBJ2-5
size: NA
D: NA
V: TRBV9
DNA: TGTGCCAGCAGCGTATACACGAGGGGAGAGACCCAGTACTTC
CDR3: CASSVYTRGETQYF

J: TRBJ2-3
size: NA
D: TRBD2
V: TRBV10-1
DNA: TGCGCCAGCAGTCCTAGCGGGATCTCCGATACGCAGTATTTT
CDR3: CASSPSGISDTQYF

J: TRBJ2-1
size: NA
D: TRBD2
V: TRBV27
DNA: TGTGCCAGCAGTTTGGCACAGGCCGGGAGGGCCACCTACAATGAGCAGTTCTTC
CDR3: CASSLAQAGRATYNEQFF

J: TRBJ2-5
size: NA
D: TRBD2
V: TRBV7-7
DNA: TGTGCCAGCAGCCCGGGACTAGCGGGAGTAGGAGAGACCCAGTACTTC
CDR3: CASSPGLAGVGETQYF